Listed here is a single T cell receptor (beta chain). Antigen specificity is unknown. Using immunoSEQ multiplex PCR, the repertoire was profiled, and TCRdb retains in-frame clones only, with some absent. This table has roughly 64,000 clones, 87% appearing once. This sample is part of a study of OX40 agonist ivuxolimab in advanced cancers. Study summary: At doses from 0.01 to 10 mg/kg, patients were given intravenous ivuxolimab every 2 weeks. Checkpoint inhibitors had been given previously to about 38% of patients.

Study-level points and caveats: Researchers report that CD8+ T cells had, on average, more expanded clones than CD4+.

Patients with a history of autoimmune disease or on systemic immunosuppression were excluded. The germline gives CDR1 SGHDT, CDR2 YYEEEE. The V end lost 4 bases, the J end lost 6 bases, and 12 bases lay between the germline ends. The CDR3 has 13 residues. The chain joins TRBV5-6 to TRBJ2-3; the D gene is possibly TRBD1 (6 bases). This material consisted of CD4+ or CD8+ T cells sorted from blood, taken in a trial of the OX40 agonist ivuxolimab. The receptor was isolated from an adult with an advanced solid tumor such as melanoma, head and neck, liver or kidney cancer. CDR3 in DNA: TGTGCCAGCAGCCTCACAGGGTCGGATACGCAGTATTTT. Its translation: CASSLTGSDTQYF.